Listed below are T cell receptor beta chains from one sample, sequenced in a study of response to subunit inactivated influenza vaccine. TCRdb analysed the RT-PCR reads with MiXCR anew, one entry per CDR3 protein. Of about 540,000 distinct CDR3 sequences in the sample, less than 25% were seen once. The same sample was also studied in work on T cells expressing NK-cell markers.

The specimen was CD4+ T cells sorted from PBMCs, collected approximately 13 days after vaccination. The receptor set was obtained from a man between 50 and 59 years old who received an inactivated influenza vaccine. Both conserved end residues are part of each CDR3. Fields, in order: J gene, clone size, D gene, V gene, CDR3 length, CDR3 DNA, CDR3 protein. A D gene is named only where the DNA matches it firmly. Clone size is stated in some rows and not others, as once, few, many or a class when expanded.

J gene: TRBJ2-2
clone size: NA
D gene: NA
V gene: TRBV4-3
CDR3 length: 18
CDR3 DNA: TGCGCCAGCAGCCAAGATTGGCAGGGAGCGGGGAACACCGGGGAGCTGTTTTTT
CDR3 protein: CASSQDWQGAGNTGELFF

J gene: TRBJ2-2
clone size: few
D gene: NA
V gene: TRBV29-1
CDR3 length: 14
CDR3 DNA: TGCAGCGTTGACGCCCCGGGGAGGACCGGGGAGCTGTTTTTT
CDR3 protein: CSVDAPGRTGELFF

J gene: TRBJ2-2
clone size: few
D gene: TRBD2
V gene: TRBV6-2/TRBV6-3
CDR3 length: 18
CDR3 DNA: TGTGCCAGCAGTTACTCCTATAGCGGGAGGCCGAACACCGGGGAGCTGTTTTTT
CDR3 protein: CASSYSYSGRPNTGELFF

J gene: TRBJ2-4
clone size: many
D gene: NA
V gene: TRBV5-1
CDR3 length: 15
CDR3 DNA: TGCGCCAGCAGCTTGGAAGTTAGGGGATCAAACATTCAGTACTTC
CDR3 protein: CASSLEVRGSNIQYF

J gene: TRBJ2-7
clone size: few
D gene: TRBD2
V gene: TRBV20-1
CDR3 length: 13
CDR3 DNA: TGCAGTGCGTCGACTAGCGTTTCCTACGAGCAGTACTTC
CDR3 protein: CSASTSVSYEQYF

J gene: TRBJ2-1
clone size: many
D gene: NA
V gene: TRBV7-2
CDR3 length: 15
CDR3 DNA: TGTGCCAGCAGCTTAGGGGACGGGGGTTTATATGAGCAGTTCTTC
CDR3 protein: CASSLGDGGLYEQFF

J gene: TRBJ2-3
clone size: few
D gene: TRBD1
V gene: TRBV6-1
CDR3 length: 17
CDR3 DNA: TGTGCCAGCAGTACATTAACAGGGGGCATAAGCACAGATACGCAGTATTTT
CDR3 protein: CASSTLTGGISTDTQYF

J gene: TRBJ2-4
clone size: few
D gene: NA
V gene: TRBV7-8
CDR3 length: 17
CDR3 DNA: TGTGCCAGCAGCTTAGATCAACTACTTAAAACCCCCAACATTCAGTACTTC
CDR3 protein: CASSLDQLLKTPNIQYF

J gene: TRBJ2-1
clone size: few
D gene: TRBD2
V gene: TRBV7-2
CDR3 length: 16
CDR3 DNA: TGTGCCAGCAGCTTAGTGGGGGGACTAGCAAGGGATGAGCAGTTCTTC
CDR3 protein: CASSLVGGLARDEQFF

J gene: TRBJ1-2
clone size: NA
D gene: TRBD1
V gene: TRBV24-1
CDR3 length: 12
CDR3 DNA: TGTGCCATCGGACAGGGAGGCGAGGGCTACACCTTC
CDR3 protein: CAIGQGGEGYTF

J gene: TRBJ1-2
clone size: NA
D gene: TRBD1
V gene: TRBV4-1
CDR3 length: 15
CDR3 DNA: TGCGCCAGCAGCCGACCGGACAGGGAATCAGATGGCTACACCTTC
CDR3 protein: CASSRPDRESDGYTF

J gene: TRBJ2-1
clone size: few
D gene: NA
V gene: TRBV11-3
CDR3 length: 13
CDR3 DNA: TGTGCCAGCAGCTTAGCCCGGGAATTTGAGCAGTTCTTC
CDR3 protein: CASSLAREFEQFF

J gene: TRBJ2-4
clone size: NA
D gene: TRBD2
V gene: TRBV9
CDR3 length: 17
CDR3 DNA: TGTGCCAGCAGCGTAGCTACGAGCGGGGGAGCCAAAAACATTCAGTACTTC
CDR3 protein: CASSVATSGGAKNIQYF

J gene: TRBJ2-2
clone size: NA
D gene: TRBD1
V gene: TRBV20-1
CDR3 length: 11
CDR3 DNA: TGCAGTGCTGGGCCAACAGGGGCCCTGTTTTTT
CDR3 protein: CSAGPTGALFF

J gene: TRBJ2-1
clone size: NA
D gene: TRBD1
V gene: TRBV24-1
CDR3 length: 16
CDR3 DNA: TGTGCCACCAGTGATTCGGGGACAGGGGGCTACAATGAGCAGTTCTTC
CDR3 protein: CATSDSGTGGYNEQFF

J gene: TRBJ2-3
clone size: NA
D gene: NA
V gene: TRBV7-1
CDR3 length: 22
CDR3 DNA: TGTGCCAGCAGCTCCTTAAGGCGTAAGACAGGCCCATCGGCCCGTAGCACAGATACGCAGTATTTT
CDR3 protein: CASSSLRRKTGPSARSTDTQYF

J gene: TRBJ2-1
clone size: NA
D gene: NA
V gene: TRBV7-9
CDR3 length: 15
CDR3 DNA: TGTGCCAGCAGCTTAGTCGGAGGGGACCACAATGAGCAGTTCTTC
CDR3 protein: CASSLVGGDHNEQFF

J gene: TRBJ2-1
clone size: NA
D gene: NA
V gene: TRBV6-7
CDR3 length: 16
CDR3 DNA: TGTGCCAGCAGTGCCTCTCTAGCGCCGGGGTACAATGAGCAGTTCTTC
CDR3 protein: CASSASLAPGYNEQFF

J gene: TRBJ2-2
clone size: few
D gene: TRBD1
V gene: TRBV7-8
CDR3 length: 16
CDR3 DNA: TGTGCCAGCAGCTTAGGAGGGACAGGGCTCACCGGGGAGCTGTTTTTT
CDR3 protein: CASSLGGTGLTGELFF

J gene: TRBJ1-1
clone size: many
D gene: NA
V gene: TRBV7-9
CDR3 length: 12
CDR3 DNA: TGTGCCAGCAGCTTTGGGCAGGGGGAAGCTTTCTTT
CDR3 protein: CASSFGQGEAFF

J gene: TRBJ2-7
clone size: few
D gene: NA
V gene: TRBV7-2
CDR3 length: 15
CDR3 DNA: TGTGCCAGCAGCTCCTCGACAGGACCCTCCTACGAGCAGTACTTC
CDR3 protein: CASSSSTGPSYEQYF

J gene: TRBJ2-7
clone size: NA
D gene: TRBD2
V gene: TRBV12-3/TRBV12-4
CDR3 length: 14
CDR3 DNA: TGTGCCAGCAGTTTCTCGGGGGGGATCTACGAGCAGTACTTC
CDR3 protein: CASSFSGGIYEQYF

J gene: TRBJ2-5
clone size: NA
D gene: NA
V gene: TRBV6-1
CDR3 length: 16
CDR3 DNA: TGTGCCAGCAGTCCCGGATTCTTGAGCGTTTCCGAGACCCAGTACTTC
CDR3 protein: CASSPGFLSVSETQYF

J gene: TRBJ2-1
clone size: few
D gene: TRBD2
V gene: TRBV9
CDR3 length: 18
CDR3 DNA: TGTGCCAGCAGCGTAGAAGATCGGGCGGGAGGGAATGGAGATGAGCAGTTCTTC
CDR3 protein: CASSVEDRAGGNGDEQFF

J gene: TRBJ1-1
clone size: NA
D gene: NA
V gene: TRBV7-9
CDR3 length: 14
CDR3 DNA: TGTGCCAGCAGCTCCGCCTACTTGAACACTGAAGCTTTCTTT
CDR3 protein: CASSSAYLNTEAFF

J gene: TRBJ2-5
clone size: NA
D gene: NA
V gene: TRBV11-2
CDR3 length: 14
CDR3 DNA: TGTGCCAGCAGCTTAAACAGGGCATGGGAGACCCAGTACTTC
CDR3 protein: CASSLNRAWETQYF

J gene: TRBJ2-7
clone size: few
D gene: TRBD1
V gene: TRBV20-1
CDR3 length: 14
CDR3 DNA: TGCAGTGCTAGCGGCGCGGGACAGGGCTACGAGCAGTACTTC
CDR3 protein: CSASGAGQGYEQYF

J gene: TRBJ2-1
clone size: NA
D gene: NA
V gene: TRBV12-3/TRBV12-4
CDR3 length: 15
CDR3 DNA: TGTGCCAGCAGTTTTATGGGGAGCTCCTACAATGAGCAGTTCTTC
CDR3 protein: CASSFMGSSYNEQFF

J gene: TRBJ2-3
clone size: few
D gene: TRBD1
V gene: TRBV20-1
CDR3 length: 13
CDR3 DNA: TGCAGTGCCCTGACAGGGGGCAAAGATACGCAGTATTTT
CDR3 protein: CSALTGGKDTQYF

J gene: TRBJ2-1
clone size: few
D gene: NA
V gene: TRBV29-1
CDR3 length: 15
CDR3 DNA: TGCAGCGTTGAAGGTCCGGGAACGCGGTACAATGAGCAGTTCTTC
CDR3 protein: CSVEGPGTRYNEQFF

J gene: TRBJ2-7
clone size: NA
D gene: NA
V gene: TRBV7-7
CDR3 length: 13
CDR3 DNA: TGTGCCAGCTACCGGGACACTAGCTACGAGCAGTACTTC
CDR3 protein: CASYRDTSYEQYF

J gene: TRBJ2-2
clone size: few
D gene: TRBD1
V gene: TRBV27
CDR3 length: 15
CDR3 DNA: TGTGCCAGCCGCATGTGGCAGGGGGAGACCGGGGAGCTGTTTTTT
CDR3 protein: CASRMWQGETGELFF

J gene: TRBJ1-1
clone size: few
D gene: TRBD1
V gene: TRBV7-9
CDR3 length: 14
CDR3 DNA: TGTGCCAGCTCAACTCAGGGGGGGAACACTGAAGCTTTCTTT
CDR3 protein: CASSTQGGNTEAFF

J gene: TRBJ2-3
clone size: few
D gene: NA
V gene: TRBV7-2
CDR3 length: 13
CDR3 DNA: TGTGCCAGCAGCTCCGACCTGCCAGATACGCAGTATTTT
CDR3 protein: CASSSDLPDTQYF

J gene: TRBJ2-2
clone size: few
D gene: NA
V gene: TRBV12-3/TRBV12-4
CDR3 length: 13
CDR3 DNA: TGTGCCAGCACCCCACGCGGCACCGGGGAGCTGTTTTTT
CDR3 protein: CASTPRGTGELFF

J gene: TRBJ2-5
clone size: few
D gene: TRBD2
V gene: TRBV12-3/TRBV12-4
CDR3 length: 15
CDR3 DNA: TGTGCCACCAGTTTGGGGACTAGTTTGAAAGAGACCCAGTACTTC
CDR3 protein: CATSLGTSLKETQYF

J gene: TRBJ2-4
clone size: many
D gene: NA
V gene: TRBV11-2
CDR3 length: 18
CDR3 DNA: TGTGCCAGCAGCTTCCTATCCCCAGGGAGACTAGCCAAAAACATTCAGTACTTC
CDR3 protein: CASSFLSPGRLAKNIQYF

J gene: TRBJ1-1
clone size: once
D gene: NA
V gene: TRBV6-2/TRBV6-3
CDR3 length: 15
CDR3 DNA: TGTGCCAGCAGTCGGACACCTGGGGTGAACACTGAAGCTTTCTTT
CDR3 protein: CASSRTPGVNTEAFF

J gene: TRBJ1-3
clone size: NA
D gene: NA
V gene: TRBV6-1
CDR3 length: 15
CDR3 DNA: TGTGCCAGCAGTGACAGGGGAGGCGCTGGAAACACCATATATTTT
CDR3 protein: CASSDRGGAGNTIYF

J gene: TRBJ2-1
clone size: many
D gene: NA
V gene: TRBV4-3
CDR3 length: 15
CDR3 DNA: TGCGCCAGCAGCCAAGTCTGGGACACTCACTGGGGGCAGTTCTTC
CDR3 protein: CASSQVWDTHWGQFF

J gene: TRBJ2-7
clone size: few
D gene: NA
V gene: TRBV4-3
CDR3 length: 17
CDR3 DNA: TGCGCCAGCAGCCAAGAATGGGGAAGGGGGGCCACCTACGAGCAGTACTTC
CDR3 protein: CASSQEWGRGATYEQYF

J gene: TRBJ1-2
clone size: NA
D gene: NA
V gene: TRBV15
CDR3 length: 12
CDR3 DNA: TGTGCCACCAGCAGAGATCCCACTGGCTACACCTTC
CDR3 protein: CATSRDPTGYTF

J gene: TRBJ1-5
clone size: NA
D gene: NA
V gene: TRBV28
CDR3 length: 16
CDR3 DNA: TGTGCCAGCAGCCGTTCTAGCTGGTCTAGCAATCAGCCCCAGCATTTT
CDR3 protein: CASSRSSWSSNQPQHF

J gene: TRBJ1-1
clone size: few
D gene: TRBD1
V gene: TRBV20-1
CDR3 length: 13
CDR3 DNA: TGCAGTCCATCGCAGGGGGCCAACACTGAAGCTTTCTTT
CDR3 protein: CSPSQGANTEAFF

J gene: TRBJ1-2
clone size: few
D gene: NA
V gene: TRBV3-1
CDR3 length: 15
CDR3 DNA: TGTGCCAGCAGCCAAGAACCCAGGGCGAACTATGGCTACACCTTC
CDR3 protein: CASSQEPRANYGYTF

J gene: TRBJ2-3
clone size: NA
D gene: NA
V gene: TRBV3-1
CDR3 length: 14
CDR3 DNA: TGTGCCAGCAGCCAAGGACTTAACACAGATACGCAGTATTTT
CDR3 protein: CASSQGLNTDTQYF

J gene: TRBJ2-1
clone size: NA
D gene: TRBD2
V gene: TRBV6-2/TRBV6-3
CDR3 length: 14
CDR3 DNA: TGTGCCAGCCGGGGGGTAATTCCCTACAATGAGCAGTTCTTC
CDR3 protein: CASRGVIPYNEQFF

J gene: TRBJ2-3
clone size: many
D gene: TRBD2
V gene: TRBV12-3/TRBV12-4
CDR3 length: 14
CDR3 DNA: TGTGCCAGCAGTCCGGGACGCCGCGGGGGTACGCAGTATTTT
CDR3 protein: CASSPGRRGGTQYF

J gene: TRBJ1-2
clone size: few
D gene: TRBD1
V gene: TRBV4-3
CDR3 length: 14
CDR3 DNA: TGCGCCAGCAGCCCAAACGACAGGGACTATGGCTACACCTTC
CDR3 protein: CASSPNDRDYGYTF

J gene: TRBJ2-3
clone size: NA
D gene: NA
V gene: TRBV4-3
CDR3 length: 13
CDR3 DNA: TGCGCCAGCAGCCAACCCCATACAGATACGCAGTATTTT
CDR3 protein: CASSQPHTDTQYF

J gene: TRBJ2-2
clone size: NA
D gene: NA
V gene: TRBV6-1
CDR3 length: 15
CDR3 DNA: TGTGCCACCCGGAACAATCTCGCGAACACCGGGGAGCTGTTTTTT
CDR3 protein: CATRNNLANTGELFF

J gene: TRBJ2-7
clone size: NA
D gene: TRBD1
V gene: TRBV20-1
CDR3 length: 12
CDR3 DNA: TGCAGTGCTAGTCCCGAGGGGGCAGAGCAGTACTTC
CDR3 protein: CSASPEGAEQYF

J gene: TRBJ2-2
clone size: few
D gene: NA
V gene: TRBV6-1
CDR3 length: 13
CDR3 DNA: TGTGCCAGCAGTGAAATAGGGACCGGGGAGCTGTTTTTT
CDR3 protein: CASSEIGTGELFF

J gene: TRBJ2-7
clone size: few
D gene: NA
V gene: TRBV30
CDR3 length: 13
CDR3 DNA: TGTGCCTGGAGTACGCGGGTCTCCTACGAGCAGTACTTC
CDR3 protein: CAWSTRVSYEQYF

J gene: TRBJ2-3
clone size: NA
D gene: NA
V gene: TRBV3-1
CDR3 length: 15
CDR3 DNA: TGTGCCAGCAGTCGAGTCGGGGCCAGCACAGATACGCAGTATTTT
CDR3 protein: CASSRVGASTDTQYF

J gene: TRBJ1-4
clone size: few
D gene: NA
V gene: TRBV5-5
CDR3 length: 17
CDR3 DNA: TGTGCCAGCAGCTTCACCAGGGGTCGAACAACTAATGAAAAACTGTTTTTT
CDR3 protein: CASSFTRGRTTNEKLFF

J gene: TRBJ2-7
clone size: NA
D gene: TRBD2
V gene: TRBV7-2
CDR3 length: 17
CDR3 DNA: TGTGCCAGCAGCTTAGGGACTAGCGGCATCTTCTCCTACGAGCAGTACTTC
CDR3 protein: CASSLGTSGIFSYEQYF